This T cell receptor beta chain came from a study of beta chain features in type 1 diabetes. What was sequenced were expressed TCRB transcripts, since all of the isolated RNA had been reverse transcribed. Profiling relied on immunoSEQ multiplex PCR, and the TCRdb table lists in-frame clones only, not all of them. This table has 620,000 or so clones, less than 20% appearing once. For this clone: This may be a read error, as it is one base from a much larger clone.

The TCR originated in a man aged 18-30 years in good health. Sequences were obtained from naive CD4+ T cells from blood.

The CDR3 bases are TGTGCCAGCAGCCTCAGGGAGACCCAGTACTTC. This encodes CASSLRETQYF. V gene TRBV16 combines with J gene TRBJ2-5, with D unclear. With 4 bases removed from V and 5 bases from J, the gap between germline ends came to 5 bases. The CDR3 sequence is 11 residues long. Germline-derived CDR1 and CDR2 are KGHSY and FQNENV.